This T cell receptor (beta chain) appears in the sequencing data of a study of OX40 agonist ivuxolimab in advanced cancers. Cycle 7 day 1, cycle 4 day 1, and baseline were the timepoints at which blood was sampled. Regarding the study as a whole: Expanded clones were, on average, more numerous among CD8+ T cells than CD4+. At 0.1 to 3.0 mg/kg and by week 6, CD4+ and CD8+ T cells in the blood had expanded clonally. Some of the lowest clonal expansion was seen in partial responders at 0.1-3.0 mg/kg.

Comments on this clone: The antigen remains unidentified.

Only in-frame clones appear in the TCRdb table, and some are missing; sequencing was by immunoSEQ multiplex PCR. The data hold about 99,000 clones, with 90% to 97% observed a single time. The length of the CDR3 is 13 residues. CDR1 and CDR2 (germline): MNHEY, SVGAGI. The germline V and J ends were trimmed by 0 bases and 6 bases, with 8 bases remaining between them. V usage is TRBV6-5 and J usage is TRBJ1-1; weak D call: TRBD1 (6 bases). The sequence derives from an adult with an advanced solid tumor such as melanoma, head and neck, liver or kidney cancer. The starting material was CD4+ or CD8+ T cells sorted from blood, obtained in a trial of the OX40 agonist ivuxolimab. DNA for the CDR3: TGTGCCAGCAGTTACTCAACAGGGCCTGAAGCTTTCTTT. This translates into CASSYSTGPEAFF.